The 24 T cell receptor beta chains below come from one sample, sequenced in a study of response to subunit inactivated influenza vaccine. MiXCR, run by TCRdb on the RT-PCR reads, gives a single entry per CDR3 protein. The data show around 470,000 distinct CDR3 sequences, with around 7.9% seen just once and over 10% held by the top ten. This specimen was PBMCs from blood, taken less than 30 months after vaccination. All receptors come from a man aged 50 to 69 who received an inactivated influenza vaccine.

This chain connects TRBV9 to TRBJ1-2; maybe TRBD1 (5 bases). The CDR3 spans 15 residues. The V end was cut by 3 bases, the J end by 2 bases, with 14 bases between. Germline assignment: CDR1 SGDLS and CDR2 YYNGEE. The CDR3 sequence is CASSAGWKANYGYTF. The DNA of the CDR3 is TGTGCCAGCAGCGCAGGGTGGAAGGCCAACTATGGCTACACCTTC.

V usage is TRBV28 and J usage is TRBJ1-2; 7 bases fit TRBD1. V shed 6 bases, J shed 1 base, and the junction held 5 bases outside the gene matches. The CDR3 covers 14 residues. Germline V CDR1 and CDR2: MDHEN, SYDVKM. CDR3 nucleotides: TGTGCCAGCAGGACAGGGAGCCTTAACTATGGCTACACCTTC. It specifies CASRTGSLNYGYTF.

This sequence joins TRBV28 and TRBJ1-2; D possibly corresponds to TRBD1 (6 bases). Looked up from germline, CDR1 is MDHEN and CDR2 is SYDVKM. The CDR3 contains 14 residues. V lost 7 bases and J 7 bases, leaving 19 bases between the germline ends. CDR3 sequence (DNA): TGTGCCAGCATATCCGCGGGGGGGGCGAGTGGCTACACCTTC. This translates into CASISAGGASGYTF.

This clonotype was recorded only once. In this CDR3 the conserved last residue, phenylalanine or tryptophan, is missing, so a read error is likely. V gene TRBV20-1 combines with J gene TRBJ2-7; D gene uncertain. CDR1 and CDR2 (germline): DFQATT, SNEGSKA (reference sequence). The CDR3 length is 15 residues. Trimming pared 1 base from V and 1 base from J, leaving 14 bases between. In nucleotides, the CDR3 is TGCAGTGCTAGAGTGGATTGGACCCAGTCCTACGAGCAGTACTCC. This codes for CSARVDWTQSYEQYS.

The sample holds a few counts of this clonotype. The chain is built from TRBV15 and TRBJ2-1, with a tentative D call TRBD2 (5 bases). V lost 0 bases and J 8 bases, leaving 8 bases between the germline ends. Germline V CDR1 and CDR2: LNHNV, YYDKDF (reference sequence). CDR3 length equals 13 residues. In DNA, the CDR3 is TGTGCCACCAGCAGAGAGTCCGGGGATGAGCAGTTCTTC. It is translated as CATSRESGDEQFF.

The CDR3 sequence is CSARDPHQDTQYF. Here the CDR3 DNA reads TGCAGTGCTAGAGATCCCCACCAGGATACGCAGTATTTT. The rearrangement links TRBV20-1 to TRBJ2-3; D unclear. V was pared by 0 bases and J by 6 bases, with 10 bases between. The length of the CDR3 is 13 residues. Germline CDR1 reads DFQATT; CDR2 reads SNEGSKA (reference sequence).

This clonotype turned up a few times. V and J are TRBV7-3 and TRBJ2-2; D remains unclear. Trimming took off 0 bases at V and 2 bases at J, with 7 bases between the two ends. The germline V gene encodes CDR1 SGHTA and CDR2 FQGTGA. This CDR3 is built from 15 residues. CDR3: CASSLTSRNTGELFF. For the CDR3, the DNA is TGTGCCAGCAGCTTAACATCCAGAAACACCGGGGAGCTGTTTTTT.

This clonotype occurred a few times. The chain has TRBV7-9 and TRBJ2-3; 9 bases line up with TRBD1. The CDR3 covers 16 residues. The V and J ends lost 3 bases and 4 bases, in that order; junction bases with no gene match: 8. CDR1 and CDR2 (germline): SEHNR, FQNEAQ (reference sequence). The CDR3 coding sequence is TGTGCCAGCAGCTTCTCCGGGACAGGGAGGGCAGATACGCAGTATTTT. It codes for CASSFSGTGRADTQYF.

The V gene is TRBV4-3, the J gene TRBJ2-4; either TRBD1 or TRBD2 may fit D (5 bases each). In germline, CDR1 is LGHNA, CDR2 YSLEER. The CDR3 is made up of 17 amino acids. Trimming shortened V by 0 bases and J by 0 bases, and 12 bases separated the two germline ends. The CDR3 bases are TGCGCCAGCAGCCAAGAATGGGGGTTTATAGCCAAAAACATTCAGTACTTC. This gives the protein CASSQEWGFIAKNIQYF.

This clonotype was recorded many times. This chain connects TRBV18 to TRBJ2-5; no definite D call. V lost 4 bases to trimming and J lost 0 bases, with 3 bases between them. The CDR3 extends over 12 amino acids. Per the germline V gene, CDR1 is KGHSH and CDR2 is LQKENI. The CDR3 sequence is CASSRNQETQYF. CDR3 nucleotides: TGTGCCAGCTCACGAAACCAAGAGACCCAGTACTTC.

This clonotype was observed a handful of times. The chain combines TRBV5-1 with TRBJ2-1, with 11 bases lining up with TRBD2. The length of the CDR3 is 16 residues. Germline values: CDR1 SGHRS, CDR2 YFSETQ. V was clipped by 2 bases and J by 2 bases; unmatched bases: 3. The CDR3 loop is CASSFLAGGAYNEQFF. CDR3 DNA sequence: TGCGCCAGCAGCTTCTTAGCGGGAGGGGCCTACAATGAGCAGTTCTTC.

The chain combines TRBV10-3 with TRBJ2-4; TRBD2 agrees at 14 bases. CDR1 is ENHRY, CDR2 SYGVKD, per germline. V shed 2 bases and J 7 bases; nucleotides not matched to a gene: 4. CDR3 length: 16 residues. CDR3 residues: CAISEPTSGGANIQYF. Written as DNA, the CDR3 is TGTGCCATCAGTGAGCCGACTAGCGGGGGGGCCAACATTCAGTACTTC.

Many counts were recorded for this clonotype. The rearrangement uses TRBV5-1 and TRBJ2-7, with D possibly TRBD2 on 6 matching bases. This CDR3 is built from 14 residues. V lost 0 bases and J 4 bases, leaving 11 bases between the germline ends. Germline V gene sequence: CDR1 SGHRS, CDR2 YFSETQ. The CDR3, as DNA: TGCGCCAGCAGCTTGGTGACTAGTGCTTACGAGCAGTACTTC. Its protein product is CASSLVTSAYEQYF. The full variable domain, completed using reference TRBV5-1 and TRBJ2-7, is KAGVTQTPRYLIKTRGQQVTLSCSPISGHRSVSWYQQTPGQGLQFLFEYFSETQRNKGNFPGRFSGRQFSNSRSEMNVSTLELGDSALYLCASSLVTSAYEQYFGPGTRLTVT.

There are many counts of this clonotype. The V and J genes are TRBV10-3 and TRBJ2-1, with 7 positions matching TRBD2. Germline V gives CDR1 ENHRY, CDR2 SYGVKD. V dropped 6 bases and J dropped 0; count of bases not matched to a gene: 5. The CDR3 spans 15 residues. The CDR3: CAIRPSGSSYNEQFF. DNA for the CDR3: TGTGCCATCAGGCCTAGCGGAAGCTCCTACAATGAGCAGTTCTTC.

This clonotype was recorded a few times. V is TRBV20-1 and J is TRBJ2-1; TRBD2 aligns across 9 bases. The CDR3 has 18 residues. CDR1 DFQATT and CDR2 SNEGSKA come from the germline V gene (reference sequence). V shed 0 bases, J shed 4 bases, and the junction held 13 bases outside the gene matches. The CDR3 bases are TGCAGTGCTAGAGATCTTCGGGCTAGCGGGGTCGTTTACAATGAGCAGTTCTTC. It is translated as CSARDLRASGVVYNEQFF.

The chain uses TRBV2 and TRBJ2-1, with D perhaps matching TRBD1 (6 bases). This CDR3 has 15 residues. CDR1 is SNHLY, CDR2 FYNNEI, per germline. V was cut by 9 bases and J by 0 bases, with 15 bases left in between. The CDR3: CASRFRDTSYNEQFF. The CDR3 coding sequence is TGTGCCAGTAGATTCCGGGACACCTCCTACAATGAGCAGTTCTTC.

This clonotype was seen at least ten times. J is TRBJ2-5 and V is TRBV20-1; 10 bases fit TRBD2. The length of the CDR3 is 18 residues. Germline V gene data show CDR1 as DFQATT and CDR2 as SNEGSKA (reference sequence). The V and J ends lost 0 bases and 5 bases, in that order; junction bases with no gene match: 15. The CDR3 protein is CSARDHALLAGVGETQYF. In DNA form, the CDR3 reads TGCAGTGCTAGAGATCATGCGCTTCTAGCGGGAGTCGGGGAGACCCAGTACTTC.

This clonotype was counted only a few times. This chain uses TRBV6-2 or TRBV6-3 with TRBJ2-3; D is unresolved. This CDR3 region has 14 residues. The germline gives CDR1 MNHEY, CDR2 SVGEGT. V shed 2 bases and J shed 4 bases, with 10 bases lying between them. The CDR3 loop is CASSYTRPADTQYF. In DNA form, the CDR3 reads TGTGCCAGCAGTTACACCAGACCGGCAGATACGCAGTATTTT.

This clonotype was observed at least ten times. The rearrangement uses TRBV5-1 and TRBJ2-7, with TRBD1 matching 7 bases. The CDR3 has 17 residues. CDR1 SGHRS and CDR2 YFSETQ come from the germline V gene. Losses at the gene ends were 3 bases for V and 4 bases for J; bases not matched to a gene: 16. CDR3 nucleotides: TGCGCCAGCAGCTCGCAGTCGTTGACAGGGAAAGGTTACGAGCAGTACTTC. Amino acid sequence: CASSSQSLTGKGYEQYF.

The chain carries TRBV7-9 and TRBJ2-2, with D tentatively TRBD1 (7 bases). This CDR3 has 16 residues. Germline lookup yields CDR1 SEHNR and CDR2 FQNEAQ (reference sequence). V gave up 5 bases and J gave up 4 bases, with 17 bases separating them. CDR3 loop: CASSRTQGGGTGELFF. The CDR3 nucleotides read TGTGCCAGCAGCCGCACCCAGGGGGGCGGCACCGGGGAGCTGTTTTTT.

The sample holds a few counts of this clonotype. The V call is TRBV12-3 or TRBV12-4, the J call TRBJ1-5; no reliable D call. This CDR3 has 15 amino acids. The V end lost 6 bases, the J end lost 3 bases, and 15 bases lay between the germline ends. In nucleotides, the CDR3 is TGTGCCAGCAGATCCGAGAGAGGTGTCAATCAGCCCCAGCATTTT. It specifies CASRSERGVNQPQHF.

The sample holds many counts of this clonotype. The gene calls are TRBV18 and TRBJ1-5; D perhaps matches TRBD1 (6 bases). Germline-derived CDR1 and CDR2 are KGHSH and LQKENI. This CDR3 region has 16 residues. The ends were cut back, 4 bases at V and 1 base at J, with 14 bases in the middle. The chain's CDR3 is CASSLSQQGSNQPQHF. DNA of the CDR3: TGTGCCAGCTCACTCAGTCAACAGGGAAGCAATCAGCCCCAGCATTTT.

The chain is built from TRBV7-8 and TRBJ2-3; tentatively, D is TRBD2 (5 bases). From germline, CDR1 is SGHVS and CDR2 FQNEAQ. The CDR3 contains 16 residues. V was shortened by 5 bases and J by 4 bases, with 19 bases between the two germline ends. CDR3: CASSIWTGPGADTQYF. DNA for the CDR3: TGTGCCAGCAGCATATGGACTGGACCTGGCGCAGATACGCAGTATTTT.

There are a few counts of this clonotype. The chain carries TRBV12-3 or TRBV12-4 and TRBJ1-3, with D possibly being TRBD1 (6 bases). The V and J ends lost 1 base and 4 bases respectively, with 17 bases between them. This CDR3 spans 17 amino acids. CDR3 loop: CASSLGHRVGSGNTIYF. CDR3 nucleotide sequence: TGTGCCAGCAGTTTAGGACACAGGGTTGGGAGCGGAAACACCATATATTTT.